This TCR beta chain comes out of a study of OX40 agonist ivuxolimab in advanced cancers. Germline V gene sequence: CDR1 SGHRS, CDR2 YFSETQ. Trimming took 4 bases from V and 2 from J, leaving 16 bases between them. This CDR3 is built from 15 residues. Produced via immunoSEQ multiplex PCR; TCRdb's table is partial and in-frame only. This sample has roughly 58,000 clones, with roughly nine tenths found just once. The chain combines TRBV5-1 with TRBJ2-7; perhaps TRBD1 as D (6 bases). The starting material was CD4+ or CD8+ T cells sorted from blood, obtained in a trial of the OX40 agonist ivuxolimab. The clonotype comes from an adult with an advanced solid tumor such as melanoma, head and neck, liver or kidney cancer. CDR3 bases: TGCGCCAGCAGCCTGGGGGCGACAGGTGCCTACGAGCAGTACTTC. This translates into CASSLGATGAYEQYF.